The rows below give T cell receptor beta chains drawn from one sample of a study of blood T cells in healthy people across ages. One entry per CDR3 protein, called by TCRdb with MiXCR from the 5' RACE reads. The table lists around 750,000 distinct CDR3 sequences, approximately 55% of them singletons. Sequencing used blood. The receptors shown here come from a man aged 80 or over in good health. Each CDR3 is given with its conserved first and last residue. D genes are given only for firm matches. Clone sizes are given selectively: once, few, many, or a class where the clone is expanded.

d_gene	abundance	v_gene	j_gene	len	CDR3nt	CDR3aa
-	-	TRBV4-1	TRBJ1-4	17	TGCGCCAGCAGCCCAATATTTTCCGGGACCCTTAATGAAAAACTGTTTTTT	CASSPIFSGTLNEKLFF
TRBD1	few	TRBV29-1	TRBJ1-1	13	TGCAGCGGAAGACAGGGGGCAGGTACTGAAGCTTTCTTT	CSGRQGAGTEAFF
-	-	TRBV3-1	TRBJ2-2	13	TGTGCCAGCAGCCAAGATCAGTTCGGGGAGCTGTTTTTT	CASSQDQFGELFF
-	-	TRBV3-1	TRBJ1-5	14	TGTGCCAGCAGCCAGTGGGGTACGAATCAGCCCCAGCATTTT	CASSQWGTNQPQHF
-	-	TRBV10-3	TRBJ1-5	11	TGTGCCATCGGGAAAGATCAGCCCCAGCATTTT	CAIGKDQPQHF
TRBD1	-	TRBV12-3/TRBV12-4	TRBJ2-7	13	TGTGCCAGCAGGGGACAGGGATTCCACGAGCAGTACTTC	CASRGQGFHEQYF
-	-	TRBV14	TRBJ2-7	16	TGTGCCAGCAGTACACCGGGACTCAGAAACTACAATGAGCAGTACTTC	CASSTPGLRNYNEQYF
TRBD2	-	TRBV11-2	TRBJ2-7	18	TGTGCCAGCAGCTCATTGCGGGCGGGAGTGCCTTTCCCCTACGAGCAGTACTTC	CASSSLRAGVPFPYEQYF
-	few	TRBV28	TRBJ1-5	12	TGTGCCAGCACGGATAGCAATCAGCCCCAGCATTTT	CASTDSNQPQHF
TRBD2	-	TRBV10-3	TRBJ2-1	14	TGTGCCATCAGGACAGCAGGGAGGGGCAATGAGCAGTTCTTC	CAIRTAGRGNEQFF
-	once	TRBV19	TRBJ2-7	16	TGTGCCAGTAGTAGTGGTCTCGGGGGAGAGGAGTACGAGCAGTACTTC	CASSSGLGGEEYEQYF
-	once	TRBV30	TRBJ1-2	11	TGTGCCTGGACCGGCCTTAGGGGCTACACCTTC	CAWTGLRGYTF
-	few	TRBV18	TRBJ2-3	14	TGTGCCAGCTCACCACCGTCCCGGGCCCCGTACGCGTATTTT	CASSPPSRAPYAYF
-	-	TRBV29-1	TRBJ1-2	12	TGCAGCGTTGATTCAGGGTCGAATGGCTACACCTTC	CSVDSGSNGYTF
-	-	TRBV10-3	TRBJ2-2	15	TGTGCCATCAGTGAGTCAGGTAGCTTATCCGGGGAGCTGTTTTTT	CAISESGSLSGELFF
TRBD1	-	TRBV5-1	TRBJ2-4	15	TGCGCCAGCAGCTTGGAGGGGGCAGCCAAAAACATTCAGTACTTC	CASSLEGAAKNIQYF
-	-	TRBV4-2	TRBJ2-1	14	TGTGCCAGCAGCCAAGGTAGGGCCGGGAATGAGCAGTTCTTC	CASSQGRAGNEQFF
TRBD2	few	TRBV24-1	TRBJ2-1	15	TGTGCCACCAGTGGCAGCGGGGGGCGAGACAATGAGCAGTTCTTC	CATSGSGGRDNEQFF
TRBD2	-	TRBV20-1	TRBJ2-1	15	TGCAGTGCTAGAACTACTAGCGCTCCCTACAATGAGCAGTTCTTC	CSARTTSAPYNEQFF
TRBD1	few	TRBV12-3/TRBV12-4	TRBJ2-5	15	TGTGCCAGCAGCGGGACAGCTGCCCATCAAGAGACCCAGTACTTC	CASSGTAAHQETQYF
-	-	TRBV6-1	TRBJ2-5	14	TGTGCCAGCAGTGAGGCAGGGAATCGAGAGACCCAGTACTTC	CASSEAGNRETQYF
TRBD1	-	TRBV25-1	TRBJ2-1	14	TGTGCCAGCAGTGGGACAGGGAATATGAATGAGCAGTTCTTC	CASSGTGNMNEQFF
-	few	TRBV5-1	TRBJ2-7	15	TGCGCCAGCAGCTTGGTACCCCAGGCTGCCTACGAGCAGTACTTC	CASSLVPQAAYEQYF
-	-	TRBV3-1	TRBJ2-5	16	TGTGCCAGCAGCCACGATTTGGACCCTGGGGTAGAGACCCAGTACTTC	CASSHDLDPGVETQYF
TRBD2	-	TRBV7-2	TRBJ2-7	17	TGTGCCAGCAGCTCCCGGTTAGCAGCGGGAGGGCCAGGTGAGCAGTACTTC	CASSSRLAAGGPGEQYF
TRBD2	few	TRBV20-1	TRBJ2-1	12	TGCAGTGCCGGGGGGGTTGGCAATGAGCAGTTCTTC	CSAGGVGNEQFF